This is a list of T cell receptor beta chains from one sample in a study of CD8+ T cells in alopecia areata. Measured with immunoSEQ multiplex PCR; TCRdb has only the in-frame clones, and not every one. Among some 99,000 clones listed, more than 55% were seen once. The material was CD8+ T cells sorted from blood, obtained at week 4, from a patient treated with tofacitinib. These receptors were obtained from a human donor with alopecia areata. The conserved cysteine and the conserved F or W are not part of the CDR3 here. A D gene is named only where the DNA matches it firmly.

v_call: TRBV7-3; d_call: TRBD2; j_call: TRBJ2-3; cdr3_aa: ASRYSGASTDTQY
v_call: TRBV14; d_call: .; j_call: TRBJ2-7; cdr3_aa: ASSRVNVGEQY
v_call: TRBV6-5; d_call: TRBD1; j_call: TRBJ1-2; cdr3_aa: ASSSLDRSNYGYT
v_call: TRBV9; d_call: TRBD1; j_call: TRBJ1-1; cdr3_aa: ASSANRDRGGNTEAF
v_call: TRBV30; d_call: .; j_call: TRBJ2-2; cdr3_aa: AWSVNTGELF
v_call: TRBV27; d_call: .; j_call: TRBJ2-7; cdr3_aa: ASSGGSYEQY
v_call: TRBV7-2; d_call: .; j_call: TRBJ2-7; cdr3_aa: ASSLVGGTTYEQY
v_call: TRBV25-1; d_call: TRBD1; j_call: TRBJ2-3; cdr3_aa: ASSTGAGTDTQY
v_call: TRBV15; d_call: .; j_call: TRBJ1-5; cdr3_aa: ATSRADGQPQH
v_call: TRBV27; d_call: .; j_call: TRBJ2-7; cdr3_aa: ASSLAGPYEQY
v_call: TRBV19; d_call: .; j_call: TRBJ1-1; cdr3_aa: ASSVTENTEAF
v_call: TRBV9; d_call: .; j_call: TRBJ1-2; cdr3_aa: ASSVEGPNYGYT
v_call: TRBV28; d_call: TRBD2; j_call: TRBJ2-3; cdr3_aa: ASSPRTSGWGSQY
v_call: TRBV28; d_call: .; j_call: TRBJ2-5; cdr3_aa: ASSSPAAPETQY